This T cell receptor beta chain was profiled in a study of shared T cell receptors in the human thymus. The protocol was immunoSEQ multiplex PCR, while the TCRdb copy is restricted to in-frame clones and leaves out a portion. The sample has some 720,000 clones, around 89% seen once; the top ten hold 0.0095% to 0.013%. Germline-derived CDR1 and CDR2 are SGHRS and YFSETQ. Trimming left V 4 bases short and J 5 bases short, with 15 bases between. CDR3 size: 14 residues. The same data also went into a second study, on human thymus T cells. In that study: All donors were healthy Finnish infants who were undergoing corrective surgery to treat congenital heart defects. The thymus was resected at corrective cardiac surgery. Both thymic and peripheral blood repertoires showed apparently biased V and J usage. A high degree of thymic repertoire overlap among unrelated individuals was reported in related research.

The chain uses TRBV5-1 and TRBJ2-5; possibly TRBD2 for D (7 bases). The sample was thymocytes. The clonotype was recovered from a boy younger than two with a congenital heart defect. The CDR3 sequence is CASSPRGGTETQYF. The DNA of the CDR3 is TGCGCCAGCAGCCCAAGGGGGGGCACCGAGACCCAGTACTTC.